The 10 T cell receptor beta chains given below trace back to one sample, sequenced in a study of T cell repertoires in cytomegalovirus infection. No cognate antigen is known for these TCRs. One entry per CDR3 protein, called by TCRdb with MiXCR from the reads. The data hold about 310,000 distinct CDR3 sequences, with 25% observed a single time. Sequenced here: cultured PBMCs, sampled from culture after CMV antigen stimulation. The receptors shown here come from a human donor in good health (CMV status not recorded). Some clones in this sample may be carry-over from other donors' samples.

This clonotype was detected only a few times. The chain uses TRBV5-1 and TRBJ2-1; 7 bases are a match to TRBD2. Germline CDR1 is SGHRS and CDR2 is YFSETQ. Losses at the gene ends were 0 bases for V and 6 bases for J; bases not matched to a gene: 9. The CDR3 has 16 residues. CDR3 sequence (DNA): TGCGCCAGCAGCTTGGCGGATTTGGGAGGGTTCAATGAGCAGTTCTTC. Translated, it gives CASSLADLGGFNEQFF.

There are a few counts of this clonotype. The V call is TRBV29-1, the J call TRBJ1-2; possible D gene TRBD1, 5 bases. Germline V gives CDR1 SQVTM, CDR2 ANQGSEA. The CDR3 runs 16 residues. Trimming took off 4 bases at V and 3 bases at J, with 21 bases between the two ends. As DNA, the CDR3 is TGCAGCGTTGCGCCTCGAGGGGCAGCGGTTGACTATGGCTACACCTTC. Encoded protein: CSVAPRGAAVDYGYTF.

The chain combines TRBV2 with TRBJ1-4, with a tentative D call TRBD1 (6 bases). Germline loops: CDR1 SNHLY, CDR2 FYNNEI. The CDR3 runs to 15 residues. Trimming stripped 6 bases from V and 6 bases from J, with 17 bases between. In DNA form, the CDR3 reads TGTGCCAGCAGGGGACGGACAGACGGATATGAAAAACTGTTTTTT. It yields the protein CASRGRTDGYEKLFF. Supplemented by reference TRBV2 and TRBJ1-4, the full variable domain reads EPEVTQTPSHQVTQMGQEVILRCVPISNHLYFYWYRQILGQKVEFLVSFYNNEISEKSEIFDDQFSVERPDGSNFTLKIRSTKLEDSAMYFCASRGRTDGYEKLFFGSGTQLSVL.

This clonotype has more than one count but fewer than ten. V and J are TRBV20-1 and TRBJ1-5; D might be TRBD1 (5 bases). V was clipped by 1 base and J by 0 bases, with 13 bases between them. Germline V gives CDR1 DFQATT, CDR2 SNEGSKA (reference sequence). This CDR3 comprises 16 residues. The chain's CDR3 is CSARGDVEDSNQPQHF. DNA for the CDR3: TGCAGTGCTAGAGGGGACGTAGAGGATAGCAATCAGCCCCAGCATTTT.

The chain combines TRBV6-6 with TRBJ2-7; D uncertain. Trimming shortened V by 5 bases and J by 1 base, and 9 bases separated the two germline ends. Per the germline V gene, CDR1 is MNHNY and CDR2 is SVGAGI (reference sequence). CDR3 length: 13 amino acids. The CDR3 region is CASSALGSYEQYF. Written as DNA, the CDR3 is TGTGCCAGCAGTGCCCTAGGGTCCTACGAGCAGTACTTC.

The chain is built from TRBV19 and TRBJ2-2; D assignment may be TRBD1 or TRBD2 (6 bases each). The CDR3 runs 14 residues. CDR1 LNHDA and CDR2 SQIVND come from the germline V gene (reference sequence). V gave up 3 bases and J gave up 8 bases, with 13 bases separating them. The CDR3 nucleotides read TGTGCCAGTAGTATGAGGGGGGTAGCAGGGGAGCTGTTTTTT. This gives the protein CASSMRGVAGELFF.

The genes are TRBV20-1 and TRBJ2-5; D is unresolved. V was cut by 1 base and J by 5 bases, with 11 bases left in between. Germline V lookup: CDR1 DFQATT, CDR2 SNEGSKA (reference sequence). This CDR3 contains 13 residues. The CDR3 nucleotides read TGCAGTGCTAGAGCCCTACCCGGCGAGACCCAGTACTTC. Protein sequence: CSARALPGETQYF.

This clonotype showed up many times. The chain's CDR3 is CASSPSRFPGDTQYF. CDR3 in DNA: TGTGCCAGCAGCCCCTCCCGTTTCCCTGGGGATACGCAGTATTTT. This sequence joins TRBV7-9 and TRBJ2-3; D uncertain. The CDR3 is 15 amino acids. The V and J ends lost 5 bases and 6 bases respectively, with 18 bases between them. From germline, CDR1 is SEHNR and CDR2 FQNEAQ (reference sequence).

V gene TRBV4-3 combines with J gene TRBJ1-1, with 8 nucleotides matching TRBD1. Germline assignment: CDR1 LGHNA and CDR2 YSLEER. J gave up 3 bases and V 1 base, and 4 bases lay outside the gene matches. The CDR3 extends over 15 amino acids. In nucleotides, the CDR3 is TGCGCCAGCAGCCAAGGCGGCAGGGGGCACACTGAAGCTTTCTTT. Translating gives CASSQGGRGHTEAFF.

The chain uses TRBV2 and TRBJ1-4, with 9 bases matching TRBD1. This CDR3 is built from 14 residues. Germline V gene data show CDR1 as SNHLY and CDR2 as FYNNEI. After removal of 8 bases from V and 9 bases from J, the junction contained 10 bases not matched to a gene. The CDR3 region has the DNA TGTGCCAGCTATAAGTTCGGACAGGGGAAAAAACTGTTTTTT. This codes for CASYKFGQGKKLFF. The complete variable domain, with remaining parts taken from reference TRBV2 and TRBJ1-4, reads EPEVTQTPSHQVTQMGQEVILRCVPISNHLYFYWYRQILGQKVEFLVSFYNNEISEKSEIFDDQFSVERPDGSNFTLKIRSTKLEDSAMYFCASYKFGQGKKLFFGSGTQLSVL.